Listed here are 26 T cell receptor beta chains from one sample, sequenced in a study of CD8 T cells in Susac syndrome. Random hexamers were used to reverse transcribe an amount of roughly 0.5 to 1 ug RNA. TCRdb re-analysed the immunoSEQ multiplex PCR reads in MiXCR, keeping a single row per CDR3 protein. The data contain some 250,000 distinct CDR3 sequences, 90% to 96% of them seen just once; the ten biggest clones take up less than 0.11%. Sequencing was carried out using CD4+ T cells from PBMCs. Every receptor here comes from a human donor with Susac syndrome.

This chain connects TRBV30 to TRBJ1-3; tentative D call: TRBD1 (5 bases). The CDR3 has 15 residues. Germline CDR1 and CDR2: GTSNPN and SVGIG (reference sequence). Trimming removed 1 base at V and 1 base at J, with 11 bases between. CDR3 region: CAWSATGGSGNTIYF. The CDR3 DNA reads TGTGCCTGGAGTGCCACAGGAGGGTCTGGAAACACCATATATTTT. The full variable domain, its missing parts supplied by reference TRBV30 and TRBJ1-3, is SQTIHQWPATLVQPVGSPLSLECTVEGTSNPNLYWYRQAAGRGLQLLFYSVGIGQISSEVPQNLSASRPQDRQFILSSKKLLLSDSGFYLCAWSATGGSGNTIYFGEGSWLTVV.

This CDR3 is CASSPYGTEGYEQYF. The CDR3 DNA reads as TGTGCCAGCAGCCCCTATGGGACAGAGGGCTACGAGCAGTACTTC. The genes are TRBV3-1 and TRBJ2-7; 7 bases fit TRBD1. Per the germline V gene, CDR1 is LGHDT and CDR2 is YNNKEL (reference sequence). Losses at the gene ends were 4 bases for V and 3 bases for J; bases not matched to a gene: 9. The CDR3 runs to 15 residues.

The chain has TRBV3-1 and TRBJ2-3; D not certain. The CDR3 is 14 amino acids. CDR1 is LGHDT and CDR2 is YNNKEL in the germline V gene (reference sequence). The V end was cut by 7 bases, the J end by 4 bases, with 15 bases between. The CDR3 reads CASTHKGVADTQYF. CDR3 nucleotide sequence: TGTGCCAGCACGCATAAAGGTGTTGCAGATACGCAGTATTTT.

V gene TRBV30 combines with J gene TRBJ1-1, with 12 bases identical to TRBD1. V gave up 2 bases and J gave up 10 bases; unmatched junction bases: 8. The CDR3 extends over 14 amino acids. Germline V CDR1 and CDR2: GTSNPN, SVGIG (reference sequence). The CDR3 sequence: CAWSPPGQGARAFF. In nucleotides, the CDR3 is TGTGCCTGGAGTCCTCCGGGACAGGGGGCTCGAGCTTTCTTT.

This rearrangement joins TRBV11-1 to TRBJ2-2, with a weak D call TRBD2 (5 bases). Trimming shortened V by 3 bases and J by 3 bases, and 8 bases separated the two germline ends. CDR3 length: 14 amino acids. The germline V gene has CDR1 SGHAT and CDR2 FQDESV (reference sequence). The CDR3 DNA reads TGTGCCAGCAGCTTGAGGGTGCACACCGGGGAGCTGTTTTTT. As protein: CASSLRVHTGELFF.

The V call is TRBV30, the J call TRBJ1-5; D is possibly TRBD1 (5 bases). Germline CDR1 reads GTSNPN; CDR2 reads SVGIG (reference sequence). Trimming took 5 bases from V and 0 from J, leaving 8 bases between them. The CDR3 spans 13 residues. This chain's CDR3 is CAWGDSSNQPQHF. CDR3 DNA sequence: TGTGCCTGGGGTGACAGTAGCAATCAGCCCCAGCATTTT.

The DNA of the CDR3 is TGCGCCAGCAGCCAACCTACTAGCGGATCCTACAATGAGCAGTTCTTC. This translates into CASSQPTSGSYNEQFF. The chain has TRBV5-1 and TRBJ2-1; TRBD2 agrees at 8 bases. Losses at the gene ends were 4 bases for V and 1 base for J; bases not matched to a gene: 7. CDR3 length: 16 residues. CDR1 and CDR2 (germline): SGHRS, YFSETQ.

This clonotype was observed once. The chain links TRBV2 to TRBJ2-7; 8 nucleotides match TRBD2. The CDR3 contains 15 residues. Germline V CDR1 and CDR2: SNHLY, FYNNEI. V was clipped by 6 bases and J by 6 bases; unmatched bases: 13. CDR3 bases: TGTGCCAGCAGACCGAGCGGGAGAAGTGCTGGCGAGCAGTACTTC. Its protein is CASRPSGRSAGEQYF.

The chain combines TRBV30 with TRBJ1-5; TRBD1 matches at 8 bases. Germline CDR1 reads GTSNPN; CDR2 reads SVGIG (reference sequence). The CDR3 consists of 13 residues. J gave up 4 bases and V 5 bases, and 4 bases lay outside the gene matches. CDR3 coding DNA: TGTGCCTGGGCGGACAGGGCAAATCAGCCCCAGCATTTT. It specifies CAWADRANQPQHF.

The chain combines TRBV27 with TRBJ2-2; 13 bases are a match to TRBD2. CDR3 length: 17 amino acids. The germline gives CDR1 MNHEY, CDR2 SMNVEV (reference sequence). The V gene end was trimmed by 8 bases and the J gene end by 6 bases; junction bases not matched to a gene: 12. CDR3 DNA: TGTGCCAGCGGAATCCCCTCCGGGACTAGCGGGGCCGGGGAGCTGTTTTTT. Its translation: CASGIPSGTSGAGELFF.

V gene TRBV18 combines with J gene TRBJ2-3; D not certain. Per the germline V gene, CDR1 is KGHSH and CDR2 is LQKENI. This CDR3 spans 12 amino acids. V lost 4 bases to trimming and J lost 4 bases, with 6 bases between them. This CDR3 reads CASSRIPDTQYF. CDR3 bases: TGTGCCAGCTCACGAATCCCAGATACGCAGTATTTT.

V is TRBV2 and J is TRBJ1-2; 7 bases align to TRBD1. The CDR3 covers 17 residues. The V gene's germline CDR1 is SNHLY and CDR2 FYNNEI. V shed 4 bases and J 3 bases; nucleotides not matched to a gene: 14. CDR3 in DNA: TGTGCCAGCAGTGTAACCTCAAGACAGGGCAGGGACTATGGCTACACCTTC. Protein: CASSVTSRQGRDYGYTF.

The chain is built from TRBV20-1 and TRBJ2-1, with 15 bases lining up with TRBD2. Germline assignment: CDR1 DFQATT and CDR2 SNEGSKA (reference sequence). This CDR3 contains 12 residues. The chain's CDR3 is CRGLAGGDEQFF. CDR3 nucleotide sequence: TGCAGGGGACTAGCGGGAGGTGATGAGCAGTTCTTC.

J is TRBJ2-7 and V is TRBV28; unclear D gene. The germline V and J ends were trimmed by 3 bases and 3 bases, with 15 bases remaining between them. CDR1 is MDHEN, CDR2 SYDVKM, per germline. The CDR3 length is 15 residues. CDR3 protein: CASSFILPSGYEQYF. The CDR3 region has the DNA TGTGCCAGCAGTTTTATCCTCCCCTCGGGCTACGAGCAGTACTTC. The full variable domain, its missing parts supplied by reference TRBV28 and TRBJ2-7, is DVKVTQSSRYLVKRTGEKVFLECVQDMDHENMFWYRQDPGLGLRLIYFSYDVKMKEKGDIPEGYSVSREKKERFSLILESASTNQTSMYLCASSFILPSGYEQYFGPGTRLTVT.

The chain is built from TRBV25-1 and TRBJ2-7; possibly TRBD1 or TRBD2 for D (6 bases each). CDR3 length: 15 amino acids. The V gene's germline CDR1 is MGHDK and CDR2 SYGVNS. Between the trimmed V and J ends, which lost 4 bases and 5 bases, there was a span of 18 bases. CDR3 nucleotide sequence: TGTGCCAGCAGTGCCCTGGGGGGCCTGGACAACGAGCAGTACTTC. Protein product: CASSALGGLDNEQYF.

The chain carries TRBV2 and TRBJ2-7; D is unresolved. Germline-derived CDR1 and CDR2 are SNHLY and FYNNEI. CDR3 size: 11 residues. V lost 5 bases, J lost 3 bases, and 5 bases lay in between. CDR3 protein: CASSPHYEQYF. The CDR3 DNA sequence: TGTGCCAGCAGTCCCCACTACGAGCAGTACTTC.

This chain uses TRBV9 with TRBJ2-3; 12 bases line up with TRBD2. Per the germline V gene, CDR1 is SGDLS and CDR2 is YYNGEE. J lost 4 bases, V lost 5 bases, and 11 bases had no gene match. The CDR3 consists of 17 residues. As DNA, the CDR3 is TGTGCCAGCAGTGGAAAGACTAGCGGGAGAGCTGCAGATACGCAGTATTTT. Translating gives CASSGKTSGRAADTQYF.

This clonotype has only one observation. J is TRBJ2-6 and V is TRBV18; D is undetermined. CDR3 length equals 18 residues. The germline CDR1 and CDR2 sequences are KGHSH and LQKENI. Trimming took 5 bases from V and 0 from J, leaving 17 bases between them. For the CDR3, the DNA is TGTGCCAGCTCAGCGTTCTCGGACGCCAACTCTGGGGCCAACGTCCTGACTTTC. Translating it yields CASSAFSDANSGANVLTF.

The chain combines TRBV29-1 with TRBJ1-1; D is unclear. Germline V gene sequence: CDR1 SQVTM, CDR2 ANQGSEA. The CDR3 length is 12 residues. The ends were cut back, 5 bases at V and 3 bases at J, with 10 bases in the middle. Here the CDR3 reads CSVRSGDTEAFF. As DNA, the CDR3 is TGCAGCGTTAGATCCGGGGACACTGAAGCTTTCTTT. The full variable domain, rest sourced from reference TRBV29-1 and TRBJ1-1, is SAVISQKPSRDICQRGTSLTIQCQVDSQVTMMFWYRQQPGQSLTLIATANQGSEATYESGFVIDKFPISRPNLTFSTLTVSNMSPEDSSIYLCSVRSGDTEAFFGQGTRLTVV.

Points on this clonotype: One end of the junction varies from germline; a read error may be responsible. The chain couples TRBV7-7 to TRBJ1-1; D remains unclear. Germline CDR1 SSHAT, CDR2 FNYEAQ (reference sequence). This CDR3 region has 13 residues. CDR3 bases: TGTGCTAGCAGTAAAGGGTTGAACACTGAAGCTTTCTTT. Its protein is CASSKGLNTEAFF. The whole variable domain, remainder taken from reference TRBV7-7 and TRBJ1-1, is GAGVSQSPRYKVTKRGQDVTLRCDPISSHATLYWYQQALGQGPEFLTYFNYEAQPDKSGLPSDRFSAERPEGSISTLTIQRTEQRDSAMYRCASSKGLNTEAFFGQGTRLTVV.

For the CDR3, the DNA is TGTGCCAGCAGACTCGACAGCCTCTATGGCTACACCTTC. Translating it yields CASRLDSLYGYTF. V gene TRBV6-5 combines with J gene TRBJ1-2, with D perhaps matching TRBD1 (5 bases). V was trimmed by 6 bases and J by 4 bases, leaving 12 bases between them. This CDR3 is 13 amino acids long. Germline V gene sequence: CDR1 MNHEY, CDR2 SVGAGI.

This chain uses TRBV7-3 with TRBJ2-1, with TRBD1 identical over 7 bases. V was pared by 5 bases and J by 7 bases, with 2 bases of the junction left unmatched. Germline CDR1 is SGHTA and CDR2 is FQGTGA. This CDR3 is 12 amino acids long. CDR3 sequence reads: CASSKQGNEQFF. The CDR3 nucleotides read TGTGCCAGCAGCAAACAGGGGAATGAGCAGTTCTTC.

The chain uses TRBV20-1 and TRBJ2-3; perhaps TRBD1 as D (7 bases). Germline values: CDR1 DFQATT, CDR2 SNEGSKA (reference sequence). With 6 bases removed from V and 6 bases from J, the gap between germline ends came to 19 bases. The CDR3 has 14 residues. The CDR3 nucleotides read TGCAGTGCCTCGCGCGGGACAGTAAGGGATACGCAGTATTTT. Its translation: CSASRGTVRDTQYF.

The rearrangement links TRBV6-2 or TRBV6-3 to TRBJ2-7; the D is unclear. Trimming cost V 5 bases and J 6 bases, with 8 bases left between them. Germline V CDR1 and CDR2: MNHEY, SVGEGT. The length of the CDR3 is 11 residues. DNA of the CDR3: TGTGCCAGCAGTCGCTCTCGCGAGCAGTACTTC. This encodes CASSRSREQYF.

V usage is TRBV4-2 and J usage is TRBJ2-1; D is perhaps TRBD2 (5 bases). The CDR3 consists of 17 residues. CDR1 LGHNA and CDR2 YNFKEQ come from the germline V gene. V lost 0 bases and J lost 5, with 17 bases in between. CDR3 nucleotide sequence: TGTGCCAGCAGCCAAGAGAGTACCCTAGCTCGCCACAATGAGCAGTTCTTC. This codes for CASSQESTLARHNEQFF.

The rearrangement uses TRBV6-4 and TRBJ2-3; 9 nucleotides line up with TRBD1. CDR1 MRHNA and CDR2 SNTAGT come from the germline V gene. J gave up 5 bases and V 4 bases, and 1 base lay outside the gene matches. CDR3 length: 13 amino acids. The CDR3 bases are TGTGCCAGCAGTGTGGACAGGGGAGATACGCAGTATTTT. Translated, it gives CASSVDRGDTQYF.